A selection of T cell receptor beta chains follows, all from one sample in a study of CD8+ T cells in alopecia areata. Using immunoSEQ multiplex PCR, the repertoire was profiled, and TCRdb retains in-frame clones only, with some absent. The sample contains approximately 150,000 clones, approximately 65% of which appear only once. The sample taken for sequencing was CD8+ T cells sorted from blood. These receptors originate from a human donor in good health. Both conserved end residues are part of each CDR3. Fields, in order: D gene, clone size, V gene, J gene, CDR3 protein, CDR3 DNA. A D gene is named only where the DNA matches it firmly. Part of the rows lack a size; the others show once, few, many or a class for expanded clones.

>.|.|TRBV9|TRBJ2-7
CASSVDLGSTYEQYF
TGTGCCAGCAGCGTAGATCTGGGGTCAACCTACGAGCAGTACTTC
>.|.|TRBV7-9|TRBJ1-2
CASSMDSTPNSRYTF
TGTGCCAGCAGCATGGACAGTACCCCTAATTCTCGCTACACCTTC
>TRBD2|.|TRBV29-1|TRBJ2-1
CSVVLAGGPNEQFF
TGCAGCGTTGTACTAGCGGGAGGGCCTAATGAGCAGTTCTTC
>TRBD2|.|TRBV29-1|TRBJ2-1
CSGGGRDQFF
TGCAGCGGGGGTGGGAGGGACCAGTTCTTC
>.|.|TRBV7-9|TRBJ2-4
CASSADGAKNIQYF
TGTGCCAGCAGTGCAGACGGAGCCAAAAACATTCAGTACTTC
>.|.|TRBV25-1|TRBJ1-5
CASSNSAGNQPQHF
TGTGCCAGCAGTAATTCAGCAGGGAACCAGCCCCAGCATTTT
>TRBD2|.|TRBV9|TRBJ2-2
CASTPGDSGMNTGELFF
TGTGCCAGCACCCCAGGTGACAGCGGGATGAACACCGGGGAGCTGTTTTTT
>.|.|TRBV27|TRBJ2-3
CASTFADTQYF
TGTGCCAGCACCTTCGCGGATACGCAGTATTTT
>.|.|TRBV7-8|TRBJ2-1
CASSLGLAYNEQFF
TGTGCCAGCAGCTTAGGACTAGCCTACAATGAGCAGTTCTTC
>TRBD1|.|TRBV29-1|TRBJ1-5
CSVTGQGDQPQHF
TGCAGCGTTACCGGACAGGGGGATCAGCCCCAGCATTTT
>TRBD2|few|TRBV5-5|TRBJ2-1
CASRTSGRLNEQFF
TGTGCCAGCAGGACTAGCGGGAGGTTGAATGAGCAGTTCTTC
>.|few|TRBV30|TRBJ2-5
CAWSFRSWETQYF
TGTGCCTGGAGTTTCCGGTCCTGGGAGACCCAGTACTTC
>TRBD2|once|TRBV5-1|TRBJ2-1
CASSLTWPPTSGRDYNEQFF
TGCGCCAGCAGCTTGACCTGGCCCCCAACTAGCGGGAGAGACTACAATGAGCAGTTCTTC
>TRBD2|.|TRBV19|TRBJ2-1
CASSGTSGTAEQFF
TGTGCCAGTAGCGGGACTAGCGGGACGGCTGAGCAGTTCTTC
>.|once|TRBV29-1|TRBJ1-2
CSVRPRDGYTF
TGCAGCGTCCGGCCGCGGGATGGCTACACCTTC
>.|few|TRBV20-1|TRBJ2-7
CSARHSYEQYF
TGCAGTGCTAGACACTCCTACGAGCAGTACTTC
>.|few|TRBV13|TRBJ2-7
CASSTRDGGDREQYF
TGTGCCAGCAGCACACGGGACGGCGGGGATAGAGAGCAGTACTTC
>.|.|TRBV29-1|TRBJ2-3
CSVERRDTDTQYF
TGCAGCGTTGAACGGCGTGACACAGATACGCAGTATTTT
>TRBD2|few|TRBV30|TRBJ2-1
CAWSVAHGLGAYNEQFF
TGTGCCTGGAGTGTGGCCCACGGACTAGGTGCCTACAATGAGCAGTTCTTC
>TRBD2|.|TRBV30|TRBJ2-1
CAWSGDYYNEQFF
TGTGCCTGGAGTGGGGACTACTACAATGAGCAGTTCTTC
>.|.|TRBV27|TRBJ1-5
CASSFEGSNQPQHF
TGTGCCAGCAGTTTCGAGGGGTCAAATCAGCCCCAGCATTTT
>.|.|TRBV9|TRBJ2-7
CASSPDSGNEQYF
TGTGCCAGCAGCCCAGACTCGGGCAACGAGCAGTACTTC